This T cell receptor beta chain was identified in a study of molecular identifiers for immune sequencing clone quantification. Study-wide context: Naive CD8 cell RNA, from approximately 20,000 or 100,000 cells, was split five ways in replicates, with four sequenced. The study's findings and limits: Investigators reportedly could detect spiked Jurkat TCR RNA from one cell among approximately 930,000 naive cells. Over 99% of effector molecules, but under 1% in naive cells, were held by clones with more than 20 RNA copies.

Ten or more counts support this clonotype. Its antigen is currently unknown. Sorting isolated naive CD8 T cells as CD8+CD4-CCR7+CD45RA+ events. TCRdb fed the PCR reads into MiXCR, producing one record per CDR3 protein. The table records about 640,000 distinct CDR3 sequences, about 20% of them present only once. Looked up from germline, CDR1 is GTSNPN and CDR2 is SVGIG (reference sequence). Trimming at V came to 0 bases and at J to 8 bases, leaving 3 bases not matched to a gene. The CDR3 has 14 amino acids. This chain uses TRBV30 with TRBJ2-1; 11 positions agree with TRBD2. The clonotype comes from a human donor in good health. Some libraries in this study had Jurkat cell RNA spiked in. Sequencing input: naive CD8+ T cells from blood, with Jurkat cell RNA spiked in. Subset described: FACS-sorted CD8+CD4-CCR7+CD45RA+ naive T cells. In nucleotides, the CDR3 is TGTGCCTGGAGTGTACTAGCGGGAGAGCATGAGCAGTTCTTC. It yields the protein CAWSVLAGEHEQFF.